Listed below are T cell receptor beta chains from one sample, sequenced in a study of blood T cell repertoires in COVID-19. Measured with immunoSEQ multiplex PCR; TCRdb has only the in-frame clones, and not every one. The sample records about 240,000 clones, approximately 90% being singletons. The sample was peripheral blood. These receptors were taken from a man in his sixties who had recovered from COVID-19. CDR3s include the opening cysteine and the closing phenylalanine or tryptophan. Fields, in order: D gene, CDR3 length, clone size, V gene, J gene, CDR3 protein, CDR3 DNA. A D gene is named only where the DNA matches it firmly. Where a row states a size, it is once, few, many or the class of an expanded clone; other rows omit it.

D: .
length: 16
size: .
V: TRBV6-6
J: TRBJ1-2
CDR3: CASSHAPGTGNYGYTF
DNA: TGTGCCAGCAGTCACGCCCCGGGAACAGGGAACTATGGCTACACCTTC

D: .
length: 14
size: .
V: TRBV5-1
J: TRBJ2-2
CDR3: CASSPVQAGGELFF
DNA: TGCGCCAGCAGCCCCGTGCAGGCCGGTGGGGAGCTGTTTTTT

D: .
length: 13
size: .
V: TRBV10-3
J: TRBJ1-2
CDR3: CASQGGWVRGYTF
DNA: TGTGCCAGCCAGGGAGGTTGGGTTCGCGGCTACACCTTC

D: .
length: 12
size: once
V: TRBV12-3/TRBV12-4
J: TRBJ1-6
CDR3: CASSFGNSPLHF
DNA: TGTGCCAGCAGTTTCGGTAATTCACCCCTCCACTTT

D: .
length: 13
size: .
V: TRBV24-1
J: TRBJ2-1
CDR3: CATSTSSYNEQFF
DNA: TGTGCCACCTCAACATCCTCCTACAATGAGCAGTTCTTC

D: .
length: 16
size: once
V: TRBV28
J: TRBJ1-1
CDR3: CASSSGGAVGNTEAFF
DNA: TGTGCCAGCAGCTCCGGGGGGGCCGTCGGGAACACTGAAGCTTTCTTT

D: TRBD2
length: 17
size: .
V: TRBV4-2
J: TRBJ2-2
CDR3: CASSQPERGPRAGELFF
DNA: TGTGCCAGCAGCCAACCTGAGCGGGGGCCGAGGGCCGGGGAGCTGTTTTTT

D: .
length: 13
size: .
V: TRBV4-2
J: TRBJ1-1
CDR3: CASSRGDRTEAFF
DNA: TGTGCCAGCAGCCGGGGGGATCGGACTGAAGCTTTCTTT

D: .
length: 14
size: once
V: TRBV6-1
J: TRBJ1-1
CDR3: CASSEAGRNTEAFF
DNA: TGTGCCAGCAGTGAAGCTGGCCGGAACACTGAAGCTTTCTTT

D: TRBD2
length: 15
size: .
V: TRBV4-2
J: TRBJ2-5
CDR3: CASSQGLAGRWTQYF
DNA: TGTGCCAGCAGCCAAGGACTAGCGGGCCGGTGGACCCAGTACTTC

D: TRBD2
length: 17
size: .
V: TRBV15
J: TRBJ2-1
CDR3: CATSRDLLAGGPREQFF
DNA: TGTGCCACCAGCAGAGACTTGTTAGCGGGGGGCCCCAGGGAGCAGTTCTTC

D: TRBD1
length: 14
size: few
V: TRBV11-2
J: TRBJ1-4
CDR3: CASSRQGASEKLFF
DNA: TGTGCCAGCAGCCGACAGGGGGCAAGTGAAAAACTGTTTTTT

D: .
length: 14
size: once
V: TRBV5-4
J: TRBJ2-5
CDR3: CASSSKGGVETQYF
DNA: TGTGCCAGCAGCTCGAAAGGGGGAGTAGAGACCCAGTACTTC

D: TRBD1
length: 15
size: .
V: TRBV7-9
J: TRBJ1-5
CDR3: CASSLQTGPSQPQHF
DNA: TGTGCCAGCAGCTTACAGACAGGGCCTTCACAGCCCCAGCATTTT

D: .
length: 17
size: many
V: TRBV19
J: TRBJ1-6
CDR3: CASKPVSGRALNSPLHF
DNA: TGTGCCAGTAAGCCCGTGAGTGGCAGGGCCCTTAATTCACCCCTCCACTTT

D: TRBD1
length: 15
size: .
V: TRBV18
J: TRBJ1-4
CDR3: CASSPLGTGGEKLFF
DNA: TGTGCCAGCTCACCTTTAGGGACAGGAGGGGAAAAACTGTTTTTT

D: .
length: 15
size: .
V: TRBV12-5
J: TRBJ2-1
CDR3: CASATGESSYNEQFF
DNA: TGTGCTAGTGCCACGGGGGAGAGCTCCTACAATGAGCAGTTCTTC

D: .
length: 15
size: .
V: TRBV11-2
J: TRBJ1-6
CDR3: CASSLVEGGASPLHF
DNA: TGTGCCAGCAGCTTAGTGGAAGGGGGGGCCTCACCCCTCCACTTT

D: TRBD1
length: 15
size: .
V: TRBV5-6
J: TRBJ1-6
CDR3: CASSFRDRVGSPLHF
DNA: TGTGCCAGCAGCTTCCGGGACAGGGTAGGATCACCCCTCCACTTT

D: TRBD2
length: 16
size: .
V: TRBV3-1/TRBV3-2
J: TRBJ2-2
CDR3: CASTPRGGENTGELFF
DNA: TGTGCCAGCACCCCGCGCGGGGGGGAGAACACCGGGGAGCTGTTTTTT

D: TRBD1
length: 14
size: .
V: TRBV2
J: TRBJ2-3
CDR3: CASIRTGDTDTQYF
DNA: TGTGCCAGCATCAGGACAGGGGACACAGATACGCAGTATTTT

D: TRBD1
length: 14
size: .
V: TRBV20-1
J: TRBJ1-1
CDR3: CSASRRGDRAEAFF
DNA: TGCAGTGCTAGTAGGCGTGGGGACAGGGCTGAAGCTTTCTTT

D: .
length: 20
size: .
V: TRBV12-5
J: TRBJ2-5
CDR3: CASGLPATGRQQQRQETQYF
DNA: TGTGCTAGTGGTTTGCCTGCGACAGGGAGGCAACAACAACGTCAAGAGACCCAGTACTTC

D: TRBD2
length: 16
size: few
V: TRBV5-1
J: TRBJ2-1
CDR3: CASSSTSGGPGNEQFF
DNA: TGCGCCAGCAGCTCCACCAGCGGGGGGCCGGGAAATGAGCAGTTCTTC

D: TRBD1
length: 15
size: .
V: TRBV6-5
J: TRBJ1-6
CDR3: CASRAHEGAGSPLHF
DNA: TGTGCCAGCAGGGCCCATGAGGGGGCAGGTTCACCCCTCCACTTT

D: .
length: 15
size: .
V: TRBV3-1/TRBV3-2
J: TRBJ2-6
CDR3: CASSQGSAGANVLTF
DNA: TGTGCCAGCAGCCAAGGTTCTGCTGGGGCCAACGTCCTGACTTTC

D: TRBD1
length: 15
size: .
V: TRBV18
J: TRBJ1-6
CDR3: CASSQSGTDNSPLHF
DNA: TGTGCCAGCTCGCAATCCGGGACAGATAATTCACCCCTCCACTTT

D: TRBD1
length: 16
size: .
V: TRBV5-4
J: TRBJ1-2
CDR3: CASSLQKTGRMGGYTF
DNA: TGTGCCAGCAGCTTGCAAAAGACAGGGAGGATGGGTGGCTACACCTTC

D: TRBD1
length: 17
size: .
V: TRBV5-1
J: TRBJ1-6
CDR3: CASSLVAGDRVRSPLHF
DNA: TGCGCCAGCAGCTTGGTGGCCGGGGACAGGGTACGGTCACCCCTCCACTTT

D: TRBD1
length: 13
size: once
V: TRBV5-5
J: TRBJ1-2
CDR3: CASSSWTGVGYTF
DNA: TGTGCCAGCAGCTCCTGGACAGGGGTTGGCTACACCTTC

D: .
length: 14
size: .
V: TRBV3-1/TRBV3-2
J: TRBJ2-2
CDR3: CASSQEGSTGELFF
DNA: TGTGCCAGCAGCCAAGAAGGGAGCACCGGGGAGCTGTTTTTT

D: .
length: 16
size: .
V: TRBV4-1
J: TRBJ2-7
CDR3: CASSHPGSSVPYEQYF
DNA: TGCGCCAGCAGCCATCCCGGGTCTAGCGTTCCCTACGAGCAGTACTTC

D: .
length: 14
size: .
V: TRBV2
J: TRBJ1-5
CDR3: CASSEAAGYQPQHF
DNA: TGTGCCAGCAGTGAAGCTGCAGGTTATCAGCCCCAGCATTTT

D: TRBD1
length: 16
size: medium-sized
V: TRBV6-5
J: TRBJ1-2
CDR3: CASSYRTGLTTIGYTF
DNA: TGTGCCAGCAGTTATAGGACAGGGCTGACGACAATAGGCTACACCTTC

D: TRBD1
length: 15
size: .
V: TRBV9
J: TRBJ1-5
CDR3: CASSVWDSLNQPQHF
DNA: TGTGCCAGCAGCGTGTGGGACAGCCTGAATCAGCCCCAGCATTTT